A selection of T cell receptor beta chains follows, all from one sample in a study of PD-1 blockade in classical Hodgkin lymphoma. Clones were sequenced by immunoSEQ multiplex PCR, and TCRdb holds only the in-frame ones, with some missing. The sample has just under 20,000 clones, about 83% seen once. Input material: CD4+ T cells from blood. Source of these receptors: a human donor with classical Hodgkin lymphoma. CDR3s include the opening cysteine and the closing phenylalanine or tryptophan. The D gene is left open where the match is weak. Some rows have no size entry. The others give once, few or many, or a class for an expanded clone.

clone_size | j_call | v_call | d_call | cdr3_nt | cdr3_aa
NA | TRBJ2-7 | TRBV27 | TRBD2 | TGTGCCAGCAGTTTTCTCCTGGTGGGAGGGCCCCCCCACGAGCAGTACTTC | CASSFLLVGGPPHEQYF
NA | TRBJ2-5 | TRBV5-4 | TRBD2 | TGTGCCAGCAGCCCCACAGCTATCGGGAGGGCCATGGAGACCCAGTACTTC | CASSPTAIGRAMETQYF
few | TRBJ1-1 | TRBV19 | NA | TGTGCCAGTACTCCTGAGGTAGGAGGGAGAGCTTTCTTT | CASTPEVGGRAFF
few | TRBJ2-7 | TRBV5-5 | TRBD2 | TGTGCCAGCAGCCCGGGACTAGCAGAAATCTACGAGCAGTACTTC | CASSPGLAEIYEQYF
NA | TRBJ2-7 | TRBV7-9 | NA | TGTGCCAGCAGCTTTTCTCCTACCCTCTCCTACGAGCAGTACTTC | CASSFSPTLSYEQYF
once | TRBJ1-3 | TRBV27 | NA | TGTGCCAGCAGTTTGACCCCAGGGAGATCTGGAAACACCATATATTTT | CASSLTPGRSGNTIYF
NA | TRBJ1-5 | TRBV6-5 | TRBD1 | TGTGCCAGCAGACCCAGGGGGAGTCAGCCCCAGCATTTT | CASRPRGSQPQHF
NA | TRBJ2-5 | TRBV10-1 | TRBD2 | TGCGCCAGCAGTGAGACTAGCGGTTCGACCCAGTACTTC | CASSETSGSTQYF
NA | TRBJ1-5 | TRBV5-1 | NA | TGCGCCAGCAGCTTGGGTACGGGGGACATTAGCAATCAGCCCCAGCATTTT | CASSLGTGDISNQPQHF
NA | TRBJ2-7 | TRBV9 | NA | TGTGCCAGCAGCGTAGTGGCAGAACCCTACGAGCAGTACTTC | CASSVVAEPYEQYF
NA | TRBJ2-1 | TRBV11-1 | TRBD2 | TGTGCCAGCAGCTTCCTAGCGGGAGAGGGTGAGCAGTTCTTC | CASSFLAGEGEQFF
NA | TRBJ2-3 | TRBV11-3 | TRBD1 | TGTGCCAGCAGCAAACAGGGGAAAACTGGTACTCACACAGATACGCAGTATTTT | CASSKQGKTGTHTDTQYF
NA | TRBJ2-7 | TRBV10-3 | TRBD2 | TGTGCCATCAGTGAGGTGGGGACTAAGTGGCAGCAGTACTTC | CAISEVGTKWQQYF
NA | TRBJ2-7 | TRBV2 | NA | TGTGCCAGCAGCCCCGGTACTAGGAGTTACGAGCAGTACTTC | CASSPGTRSYEQYF
NA | TRBJ2-3 | TRBV2 | TRBD2 | TGTGCCAGCAGTACTAGCGGGAGGGGGAGAGATACGCAGTATTTT | CASSTSGRGRDTQYF
NA | TRBJ1-1 | TRBV10-3 | NA | TGTGCCACCACCGTGGGCGGGAACACTGAAGCTTTCTTT | CATTVGGNTEAFF
NA | TRBJ1-3 | TRBV21-1 | NA | TGTGCCAGCTTGCTCACAGGGGATCACACCATATATTTT | CASLLTGDHTIYF
NA | TRBJ1-1 | TRBV27 | TRBD1 | TGTGCCAGCAGTTTGCAGGGACAGGGGGCCACTGAAGCTTTCTTT | CASSLQGQGATEAFF
NA | TRBJ2-3 | TRBV5-1 | TRBD1 | TGCGCCAGCAGCTTACCGACAGGGACGGTAGATACGCAGTATTTT | CASSLPTGTVDTQYF
NA | TRBJ2-7 | TRBV14 | TRBD2 | TGTGCCAGCAGCCACAGACTAGCGGGAGGAAGTGGCGAGCAGTACTTC | CASSHRLAGGSGEQYF
NA | TRBJ1-5 | TRBV14 | NA | TGTGCCAGCAGCCAAGGTTCACAGCGCAATCAGCCCCAGCATTTT | CASSQGSQRNQPQHF
NA | TRBJ1-4 | TRBV28 | NA | TGTGCCAGCAGTTTACCTGGACTCCCGGGCATTGAAAAACTGTTTTTT | CASSLPGLPGIEKLFF
NA | TRBJ2-3 | TRBV28 | TRBD1 | TGTGCCAGCAGTTTAATCAGGGGGCGAGATACGCAGTATTTT | CASSLIRGRDTQYF
NA | TRBJ2-1 | TRBV5-3 | NA | TGTGCCAGAAGCTTGGCCTGGCTATTCTACAATGAGCAGTTCTTC | CARSLAWLFYNEQFF
NA | TRBJ1-4 | TRBV7-9 | NA | TGTGCCAGCAGCTCCTTTAAAGGAAGGGAAGAAAAACTGTTTTTT | CASSSFKGREEKLFF
NA | TRBJ1-4 | TRBV25-1 | NA | TGTGCCAGCAGTGGAGACAGGTCTGCAACTAATGAAAAACTGTTTTTT | CASSGDRSATNEKLFF
NA | TRBJ1-5 | TRBV29-1 | NA | TGCAGCGTTGAAGTAGGCAGTTCCCAGCCCCAGCATTTT | CSVEVGSSQPQHF
NA | TRBJ2-1 | TRBV19 | NA | TGTGCCAGTAGGAAATACAATGAGCAGTTCTTC | CASRKYNEQFF
NA | TRBJ2-5 | TRBV28 | TRBD1 | TGTGCCAGCACCCCGGTTCCGACAGGGGGTAGGGAGACCCAGTACTTC | CASTPVPTGGRETQYF
NA | TRBJ2-7 | TRBV21-1 | NA | TGTGCCAGCAGCAACCAGGGGGCCCACGAGCAGTACTTC | CASSNQGAHEQYF
NA | TRBJ2-2 | TRBV7-9 | NA | TGTGCCAGCAGCTTACCCAGGGAACCCGGGGAGCTGTTTTTT | CASSLPREPGELFF
NA | TRBJ2-6 | TRBV18 | NA | TGTGCCAGCTCCCAGGGGGGGCCAGGGGCCAACGTCCTGACTTTC | CASSQGGPGANVLTF
NA | TRBJ2-7 | TRBV5-1 | TRBD1 | TGCGCCAGCAGCATAGGGACAGGGCACTCCTACGAGCAGTACTTC | CASSIGTGHSYEQYF
NA | TRBJ1-1 | TRBV7-9 | NA | TGTGCCAGCAGCTTACAGGGAAAGGGCACTGAAGCTTTCTTT | CASSLQGKGTEAFF
NA | TRBJ2-3 | TRBV28 | TRBD2 | TGTGCCAGCAGTTTACAAGGGCGGGAGTTTACAGATACGCAGTATTTT | CASSLQGREFTDTQYF
NA | TRBJ2-1 | TRBV6-1 | NA | TGTGCCAGCAGTGAACAGTGGGCGGGTCCTCTCGAGCAGTTCTTC | CASSEQWAGPLEQFF